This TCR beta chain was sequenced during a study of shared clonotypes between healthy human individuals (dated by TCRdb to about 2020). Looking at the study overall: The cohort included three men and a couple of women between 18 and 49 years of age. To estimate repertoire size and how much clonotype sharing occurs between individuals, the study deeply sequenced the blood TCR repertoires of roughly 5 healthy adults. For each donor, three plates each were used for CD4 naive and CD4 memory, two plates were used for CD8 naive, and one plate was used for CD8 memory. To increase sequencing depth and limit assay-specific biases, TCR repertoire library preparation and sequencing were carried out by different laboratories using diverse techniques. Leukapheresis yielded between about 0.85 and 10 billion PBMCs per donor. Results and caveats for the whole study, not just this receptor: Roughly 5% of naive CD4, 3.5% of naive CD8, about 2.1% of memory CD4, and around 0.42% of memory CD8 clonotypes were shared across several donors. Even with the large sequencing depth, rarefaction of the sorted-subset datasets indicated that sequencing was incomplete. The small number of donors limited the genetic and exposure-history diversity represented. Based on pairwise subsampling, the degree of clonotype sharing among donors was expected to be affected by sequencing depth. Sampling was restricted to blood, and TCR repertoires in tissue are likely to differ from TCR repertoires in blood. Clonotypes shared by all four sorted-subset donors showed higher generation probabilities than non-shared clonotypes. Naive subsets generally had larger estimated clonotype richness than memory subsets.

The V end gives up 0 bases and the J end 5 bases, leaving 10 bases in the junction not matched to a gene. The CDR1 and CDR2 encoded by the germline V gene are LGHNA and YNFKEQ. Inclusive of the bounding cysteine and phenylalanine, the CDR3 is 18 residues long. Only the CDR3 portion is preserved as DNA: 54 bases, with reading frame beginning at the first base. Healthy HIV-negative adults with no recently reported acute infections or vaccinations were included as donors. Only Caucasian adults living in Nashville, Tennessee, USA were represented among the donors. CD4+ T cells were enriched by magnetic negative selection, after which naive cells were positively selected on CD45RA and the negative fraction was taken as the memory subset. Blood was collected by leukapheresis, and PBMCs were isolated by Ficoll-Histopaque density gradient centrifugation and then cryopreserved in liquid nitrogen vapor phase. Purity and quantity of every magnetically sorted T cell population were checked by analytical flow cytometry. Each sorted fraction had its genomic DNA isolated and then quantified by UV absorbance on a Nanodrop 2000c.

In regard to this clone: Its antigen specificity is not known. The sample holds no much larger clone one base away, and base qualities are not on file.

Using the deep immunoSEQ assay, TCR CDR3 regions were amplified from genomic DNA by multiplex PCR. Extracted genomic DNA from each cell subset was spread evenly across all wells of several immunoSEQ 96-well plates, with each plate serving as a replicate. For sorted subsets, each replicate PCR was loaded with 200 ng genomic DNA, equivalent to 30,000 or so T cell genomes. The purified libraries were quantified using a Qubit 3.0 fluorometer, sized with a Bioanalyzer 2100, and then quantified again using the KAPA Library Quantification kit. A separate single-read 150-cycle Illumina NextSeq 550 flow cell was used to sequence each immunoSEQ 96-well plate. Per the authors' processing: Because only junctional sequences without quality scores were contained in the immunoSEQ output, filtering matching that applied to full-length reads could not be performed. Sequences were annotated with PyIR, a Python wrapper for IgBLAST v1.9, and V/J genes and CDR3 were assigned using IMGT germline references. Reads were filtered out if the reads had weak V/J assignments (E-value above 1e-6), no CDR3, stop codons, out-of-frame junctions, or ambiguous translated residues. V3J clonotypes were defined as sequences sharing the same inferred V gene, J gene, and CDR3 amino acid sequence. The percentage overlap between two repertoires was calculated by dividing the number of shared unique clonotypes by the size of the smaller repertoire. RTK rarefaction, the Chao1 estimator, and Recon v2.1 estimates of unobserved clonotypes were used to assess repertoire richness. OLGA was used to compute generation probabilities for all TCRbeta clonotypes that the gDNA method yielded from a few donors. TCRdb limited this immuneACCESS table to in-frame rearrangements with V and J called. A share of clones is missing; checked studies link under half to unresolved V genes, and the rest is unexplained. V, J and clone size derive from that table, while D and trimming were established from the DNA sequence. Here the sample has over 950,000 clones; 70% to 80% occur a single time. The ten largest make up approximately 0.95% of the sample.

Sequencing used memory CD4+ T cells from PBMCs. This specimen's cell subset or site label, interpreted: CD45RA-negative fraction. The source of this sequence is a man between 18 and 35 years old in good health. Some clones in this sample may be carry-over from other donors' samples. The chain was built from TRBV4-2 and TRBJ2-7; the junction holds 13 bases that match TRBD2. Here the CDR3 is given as CASSQELAGGPFFHEQYF. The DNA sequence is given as TGTGCCAGCAGCCAAGAACTAGCGGGAGGGCCTTTTTTCCACGAGCAGTACTTC.